This T cell receptor beta chain was recovered during a study of blood T cell repertoires in COVID-19. In the study overall: The study drew acute and convalescent COVID-19 samples from the United States, Italy and Spain. T cells, B-cell-depleted T cells, or PBMCs supplied cDNA or gDNA.

The CDR3 runs 18 residues. Original processing notes: Nucleated cell counts were estimated from reference gene primer amplification. The method was immunoSEQ multiplex PCR; TCRdb's version includes in-frame clones alone and lacks a portion of them. V, J and clone size reflect that table, while D and trimming were determined from the DNA. The sample shows roughly 35,000 clones, 70% to 85% of them seen only once. The chain has TRBV7-5 and TRBJ2-7; the table's D call, TRBD1, has no DNA check behind it. TRBV7-5 is described as a pseudogene. Sequenced sample: peripheral blood. The source of this sequence is a woman aged 55 to 70 with acute or convalescent COVID-19. The CDR3 sequence is CVRSFRRLRGHLAYEQYF. The CDR3, as DNA: TGTGTCAGAAGCTTCCGGCGCCTCAGGGGGCATTTAGCTTACGAGCAGTACTTC.